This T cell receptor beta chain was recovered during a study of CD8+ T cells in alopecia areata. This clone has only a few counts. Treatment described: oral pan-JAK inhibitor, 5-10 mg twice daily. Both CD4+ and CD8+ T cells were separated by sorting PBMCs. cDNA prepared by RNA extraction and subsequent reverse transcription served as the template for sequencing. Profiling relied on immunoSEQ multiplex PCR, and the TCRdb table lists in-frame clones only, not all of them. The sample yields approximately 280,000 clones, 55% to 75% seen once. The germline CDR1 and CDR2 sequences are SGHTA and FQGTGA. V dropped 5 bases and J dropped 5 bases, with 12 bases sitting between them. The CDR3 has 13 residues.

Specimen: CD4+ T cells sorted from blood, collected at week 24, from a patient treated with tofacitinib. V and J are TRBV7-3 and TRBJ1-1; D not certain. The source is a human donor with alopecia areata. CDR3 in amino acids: CASSRALGTEAFF. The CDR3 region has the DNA TGTGCCAGCAGCCGAGCCCTTGGGACTGAAGCTTTCTTT.